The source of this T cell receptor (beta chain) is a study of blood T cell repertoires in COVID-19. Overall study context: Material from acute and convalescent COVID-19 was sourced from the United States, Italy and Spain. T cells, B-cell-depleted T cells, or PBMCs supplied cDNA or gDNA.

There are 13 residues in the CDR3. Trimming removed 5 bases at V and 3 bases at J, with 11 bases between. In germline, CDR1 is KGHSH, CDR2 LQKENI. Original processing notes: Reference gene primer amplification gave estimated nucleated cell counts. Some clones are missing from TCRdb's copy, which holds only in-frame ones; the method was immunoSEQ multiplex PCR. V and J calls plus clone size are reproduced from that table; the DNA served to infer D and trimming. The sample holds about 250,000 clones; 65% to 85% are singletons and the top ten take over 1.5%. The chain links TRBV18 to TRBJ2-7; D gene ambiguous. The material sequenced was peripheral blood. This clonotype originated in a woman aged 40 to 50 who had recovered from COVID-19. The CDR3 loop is CASSEAPVYEQYF. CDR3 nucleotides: TGTGCCAGCTCAGAGGCACCCGTCTACGAGCAGTACTTC.